What follows are 21 T cell receptor beta chains derived from one specimen sequenced in a study of blood T cell repertoires in COVID-19. Profiled with immunoSEQ multiplex PCR; TCRdb holds only in-frame clones, not every one. The data hold some 300,000 clones, with 88% observed a single time. The sequencing sample was made of PBMCs or T cells enriched from blood (not recorded which). These receptors were obtained from a woman between 25 and 40 years old who had recovered from COVID-19.

The chain carries TRBV21-1 and TRBJ2-7; TRBD1 reflects the table's D call only, with no check against the DNA. TRBV21-1 is flagged as a pseudogene. The length of the CDR3 is 14 residues. The CDR3 spells CASSQDRTSHEQYF. The CDR3 DNA sequence: TGTGCCAGCAGCCAGGACAGGACGTCCCACGAGCAGTACTTC.

The chain has TRBV4-3 and TRBJ1-2; 7 bases match TRBD1. This CDR3 is built from 16 residues. V shed 1 base, J shed 1 base, and the junction held 6 bases outside the gene matches. In germline, CDR1 is LGHNA, CDR2 YSLEER. CDR3 loop: CASSQVGTADNYGYTF. The CDR3 DNA reads as TGCGCCAGCAGCCAAGTGGGGACAGCGGATAACTATGGCTACACCTTC.

The rearrangement links TRBV5-1 to TRBJ1-1, with D perhaps matching TRBD1 (5 bases). V was shortened by 3 bases and J by 1 base, with 7 bases between the two germline ends. CDR1 SGHRS and CDR2 YFSETQ come from the germline V gene. The CDR3 length is 13 residues. The CDR3 spells CASSSTENTEAFF. In nucleotides, the CDR3 is TGCGCCAGCAGCTCGACAGAGAACACTGAAGCTTTCTTT.

The V and J genes are TRBV18 and TRBJ1-2, with 7 bases lining up with TRBD1. CDR3 length: 13 residues. The V gene end was trimmed by 6 bases and the J gene end by 13 bases; junction bases not matched to a gene: 14. Germline values: CDR1 KGHSH, CDR2 LQKENI. The CDR3 loop reads CASSPKVGQTSTF. CDR3 sequence (DNA): TGTGCCAGCTCTCCCAAAGTGGGACAGACATCCACCTTC.

This clone was recorded once. The chain couples TRBV30 to TRBJ2-5, with TRBD2 matching over 9 bases. The CDR3 covers 13 residues. In germline, CDR1 is GTSNPN, CDR2 SVGIG (reference sequence). V dropped 5 bases and J dropped 3; count of bases not matched to a gene: 4. CDR3: CAWETSGEETQYF. CDR3 coding DNA: TGTGCCTGGGAGACTAGCGGTGAAGAGACCCAGTACTTC.

This clone has only one observation. The chain employs TRBV11-2 and TRBJ1-1, with unresolved D. Deletions cut 3 bases from V and 8 bases from J, with 13 bases between. The CDR3 has 13 residues. CDR1 and CDR2 from the germline V gene are SGHAT and FQNNGV. The CDR3 DNA follows: TGTGCCAGCAGCTTTTTCCCGGGTACCGAAGCTTTCTTT. Translated, it gives CASSFFPGTEAFF.

The gene calls are TRBV25-1 and TRBJ2-2, with TRBD1 identical over 10 bases. This CDR3 has 15 residues. Germline V gives CDR1 MGHDK, CDR2 SYGVNS. The V segment lost 5 bases and the J segment 6 bases; nucleotides outside the gene matches: 6. The CDR3 sequence: CASSSGTGDPGELFF. The CDR3 bases are TGTGCCAGCAGTTCCGGGACAGGGGATCCCGGGGAGCTGTTTTTT.

The chain links TRBV6-6 to TRBJ1-2; D gene unclear. CDR3 length: 13 residues. Germline V CDR1 and CDR2: MNHNY, SVGAGI (reference sequence). V was clipped by 2 bases and J by 1 base, with 5 bases between them. The CDR3 loop reads CASSYDNNYGYTF. In nucleotides, the CDR3 is TGTGCCAGCAGTTACGACAATAACTATGGCTACACCTTC.

This clone was counted once. The chain carries TRBV5-1 and TRBJ2-4; TRBD1 might be the D (5 bases). Trimming pared 0 bases from V and 1 base from J, leaving 8 bases between. The V gene's germline CDR1 is SGHRS and CDR2 YFSETQ. CDR3 length equals 15 residues. The CDR3 sequence: CASSLGQPAKNIQYF. CDR3 nucleotides: TGCGCCAGCAGCTTGGGACAGCCGGCCAAAAACATTCAGTACTTC.

The V gene is TRBV5-1, the J gene TRBJ2-7, with TRBD1 matching 10 bases. V was pared by 4 bases and J by 7 bases, with 14 bases of the junction left unmatched. CDR1 and CDR2 (germline): SGHRS, YFSETQ. CDR3 length: 16 amino acids. The CDR3 region has the DNA TGCGCCAGCAGCCGTACTAGGACAGGGGGATTGGGTGAGCAGTACTTC. It yields the protein CASSRTRTGGLGEQYF.

The chain has TRBV7-2 and TRBJ2-4; TRBD2 is a possible D gene (6 bases). V lost 4 bases and J 0 bases, leaving 22 bases between the germline ends. CDR3 length: 19 amino acids. Germline V gene data show CDR1 as SGHTA and CDR2 as FQGNSA. The CDR3 bases are TGTGCCAGCAGCTACCCCCTAGCGTCGGCTGTCCTAGCCAAAAACATTCAGTACTTC. This gives the protein CASSYPLASAVLAKNIQYF.

The J gene is TRBJ2-7, the V gene TRBV27, with D perhaps matching TRBD1 (5 bases). The CDR3 is 14 amino acids. The ends were cut back, 6 bases at V and 2 bases at J, with 14 bases in the middle. Germline CDR1 reads MNHEY; CDR2 reads SMNVEV (reference sequence). The DNA for the CDR3 is TGTGCCAGCAGCCCCACGACAGCAGCCTACGAGCAGTACTTC. Protein sequence: CASSPTTAAYEQYF.

The V call is TRBV10-3, the J call TRBJ2-1; a possible D gene is TRBD2 (7 bases). The CDR3 extends over 15 amino acids. Trimming stripped 7 bases from V and 0 bases from J, with 13 bases between. The V gene's germline CDR1 is ENHRY and CDR2 SYGVKD. The CDR3 protein is CAITGGPYSYNEQFF. Written as DNA, the CDR3 is TGTGCCATCACCGGGGGGCCTTACTCCTACAATGAGCAGTTCTTC.

The V gene is TRBV6-5, the J gene TRBJ1-1, with 8 bases matching TRBD1. The CDR3 loop spans 16 amino acids. Trimming at V came to 3 bases and at J to 0 bases, leaving 6 bases not matched to a gene. Germline assignment: CDR1 MNHEY and CDR2 SVGAGI. CDR3 sequence reads: CASSYQGAPMNTEAFF. The CDR3 DNA reads as TGTGCCAGCAGTTATCAGGGGGCCCCCATGAACACTGAAGCTTTCTTT.

The chain couples TRBV5-3 to TRBJ2-1; tentatively, D is TRBD1 (6 bases). TRBV5-3 is marked as an open reading frame, function uncertain. Trimming pared 4 bases from V and 1 base from J, leaving 30 bases between. The CDR3 has 21 residues. The CDR3 coding sequence is TGTGCCAGAAGCGGGAGACAGGCCCCCCGAGGGGTACCCGGGTCCTACAATGAGCAGTTCTTC. This sequence encodes CARSGRQAPRGVPGSYNEQFF.

The V and J genes are TRBV9 and TRBJ2-3, with TRBD1 matching 8 bases. The CDR3 sequence is 16 residues long. The V and J ends lost 1 base and 5 bases, in that order; junction bases with no gene match: 9. Per germline, CDR1 SGDLS and CDR2 YYNGEE. The chain's CDR3 is CASSVFAGGGRDTQYF. In DNA form, the CDR3 reads TGTGCCAGCAGCGTATTCGCAGGGGGCGGCCGAGATACGCAGTATTTT.

The V and J genes are TRBV28 and TRBJ2-6, with a possible D match to TRBD2 (5 bases). The CDR3 loop spans 17 amino acids. Between the trimmed V and J ends, which lost 5 bases and 0 bases, there was a span of 14 bases. Germline V gene lookup returns CDR1 MDHEN and CDR2 SYDVKM. CDR3 nucleotides: TGTGCCAGCAGTCGGAAAGCGGCTATCTCTGGGGCCAACGTCCTGACTTTC. As protein: CASSRKAAISGANVLTF.

The J gene is TRBJ1-2, the V gene TRBV9; weak D call: TRBD1 (5 bases). CDR3 size: 14 residues. Deletions cut 1 base from V and 3 bases from J, with 10 bases between. Per the germline V gene, CDR1 is SGDLS and CDR2 is YYNGEE. The CDR3 spells CASSVSGGYYGYTF. The CDR3 nucleotides are TGTGCCAGCAGCGTAAGCGGGGGGTACTATGGCTACACCTTC.

The rearrangement links TRBV15 to TRBJ1-5, with 9 bases that match TRBD1. V lost 1 base to trimming and J lost 4 bases; unmatched junction nucleotides: 5. Looked up from germline, CDR1 is LNHNV and CDR2 is YYDKDF (reference sequence). This CDR3 has 16 amino acids. CDR3 residues: CATSRGPGQGNQPQHF. As DNA, the CDR3 is TGTGCCACCAGCAGAGGGCCGGGACAGGGTAATCAGCCCCAGCATTTT.

The chain recombines TRBV24-1 with TRBJ2-5, with D perhaps TRBD1 (5 bases). Germline V CDR1 and CDR2: KGHDR, SFDVKD. V was pared by 5 bases and J by 4 bases, with 19 bases between. The CDR3 sequence is 16 residues long. CDR3 amino acids: CATSADPPGPGETQYF. CDR3 sequence (DNA): TGTGCCACCAGTGCAGACCCCCCAGGGCCGGGAGAGACCCAGTACTTC.

The chain combines TRBV4-1 with TRBJ2-1; no clear D gene. Trimming removed 0 bases at V and 0 bases at J, with 3 bases between. CDR1 and CDR2 from the germline V gene are MGHRA and YSYEKL. This CDR3 spans 14 amino acids. This CDR3 is CASSQESSYNEQFF. DNA of the CDR3: TGCGCCAGCAGCCAAGAGAGCTCCTACAATGAGCAGTTCTTC.